One sample yielded the 19 T cell receptor beta chains listed below, sequenced in a study of shared clonotypes between healthy human individuals. In the naive CD8 group, cells lacked CD45RO and were positively selected for CCR7, so terminally differentiated effector memory CD45RA+ cells were left out. Here immunoSEQ multiplex PCR was the method, and the copy in TCRdb shows in-frame clones only, minus some. The sample carries hundreds of thousands of clones, approximately 96% recorded once. Sample: naive CD8+ T cells sorted from blood. All receptors come from a woman in her 30s in good health.

This chain links TRBV9 with TRBJ2-2; TRBD1 might be the D (6 bases). Germline-derived CDR1 and CDR2 are SGDLS and YYNGEE. The ends were cut back, 3 bases at V and 4 bases at J, with 19 bases in the middle. The CDR3 consists of 17 residues. CDR3: CASSADLTGYPTGELFF. The CDR3 DNA follows: TGTGCCAGCAGCGCCGATCTTACAGGGTATCCCACCGGGGAGCTGTTTTTT.

V usage is TRBV6-6 and J usage is TRBJ2-7; tentative D call: TRBD2 (5 bases). V was trimmed by 6 bases and J by 4 bases, leaving 22 bases between them. This CDR3 comprises 16 residues. Germline values: CDR1 MNHNY, CDR2 SVGAGI (reference sequence). The CDR3 DNA reads as TGTGCCAGCAGCCCCCCTCCCGTGAGGGTTTTATACGAGCAGTACTTC. It translates to CASSPPPVRVLYEQYF.

This clone was counted once. This chain links TRBV7-8 with TRBJ2-5; D ambiguous. The CDR3 spans 14 residues. The V and J ends lost 4 bases and 1 base respectively, with 10 bases between them. Germline-derived CDR1 and CDR2 are SGHVS and FQNEAQ. Here the CDR3 reads CASSSPGRQETQYF. In DNA form, the CDR3 reads TGTGCCAGCAGCTCACCGGGCCGCCAAGAGACCCAGTACTTC.

This CDR3 reads CASIPASGVYNEQFF. The CDR3 region has the DNA TGTGCCAGCATTCCTGCTAGCGGGGTTTACAATGAGCAGTTCTTC. V gene TRBV2 combines with J gene TRBJ2-1, with TRBD2 matching over 9 bases. Germline CDR1 reads SNHLY; CDR2 reads FYNNEI. Trimming cost V 7 bases and J 4 bases; bases outside gene matches: 8. The CDR3 loop spans 15 amino acids.

The CDR3 loop is CASSYAVNYGYTF. In DNA, the CDR3 is TGTGCCAGCAGCTACGCGGTAAACTATGGCTACACCTTC. The chain is built from TRBV7-9 and TRBJ1-2; D not certain. CDR3 length: 13 residues. Trimming removed 4 bases from V and 2 bases from J, with 8 bases in between. The V gene's germline CDR1 is SEHNR and CDR2 FQNEAQ (reference sequence). Full variable domain (rest looked up from reference TRBV7-9 and TRBJ1-2): DTGVSQNPRHKITKRGQNVTFRCDPISEHNRLYWYRQTLGQGPEFLTYFQNEAQLEKSRLLSDRFSAERPKGSFSTLEIQRTEQGDSAMYLCASSYAVNYGYTFGSGTRLTVV.

The V and J genes are TRBV7-9 and TRBJ2-6; no definite D call. From germline, CDR1 is SEHNR and CDR2 FQNEAQ (reference sequence). The CDR3 has 13 residues. Trimming stripped 8 bases from V and 0 bases from J, with 5 bases between. The CDR3 nucleotides read TGTGCCAGCTTAGGCTCTGGGGCCAACGTCCTGACTTTC. Its translation is CASLGSGANVLTF.

Regarding this clone: The same CDR3 can be traced to other DNA sequences in this sample. This CDR3 is CASSLAGYGYTF. The CDR3 DNA reads as TGTGCCAGCAGCTTAGCAGGATATGGCTACACCTTC. This chain joins TRBV7-9 and TRBJ1-2, with no clear D. The CDR3 is 12 residues long. The germline V gene encodes CDR1 SEHNR and CDR2 FQNEAQ (reference sequence). Trimming left V 0 bases short and J 5 bases short, with 4 bases between.

Notes on this clone: This same CDR3 is encoded by further DNA sequences in the sample. V and J are TRBV27 and TRBJ2-3, with D possibly TRBD2 on 6 matching bases. Trimming took off 3 bases at V and 2 bases at J, with 9 bases between the two ends. There are 14 residues in the CDR3. The germline CDR1 and CDR2 sequences are MNHEY and SMNVEV (reference sequence). The CDR3 here is CASSFGGITDTQYF. In DNA, the CDR3 is TGTGCCAGCAGTTTCGGAGGGATCACAGATACGCAGTATTTT.

The chain joins TRBV2 to TRBJ1-4; D may be TRBD1 (5 bases). V dropped 6 bases and J dropped 0 bases, with 29 bases sitting between them. Germline V gene lookup returns CDR1 SNHLY and CDR2 FYNNEI. The CDR3 is made up of 21 amino acids. This CDR3 is CASSLDGAVTPGSATNEKLFF. For the CDR3, the DNA is TGTGCCAGCAGCCTCGATGGGGCAGTAACCCCTGGATCTGCAACTAATGAAAAACTGTTTTTT.

The chain recombines TRBV9 with TRBJ2-1; TRBD1 matches 9 bases. Trimming took 0 bases from V and 0 from J; bases not matched to a gene: 1. The CDR3 loop spans 16 amino acids. CDR1 is SGDLS, CDR2 YYNGEE, per germline. This CDR3 reads CASSVEDRGSYNEQFF. For the CDR3, the DNA is TGTGCCAGCAGCGTAGAGGACAGGGGCTCCTACAATGAGCAGTTCTTC.

The chain has TRBV18 and TRBJ2-2; D gene ambiguous. V gave up 2 bases and J gave up 1 base, with 11 bases separating them. The CDR3 is made up of 16 amino acids. Germline CDR1 reads KGHSH; CDR2 reads LQKENI. CDR3 residues: CASSPSALLNTGELFF. In nucleotides, the CDR3 is TGTGCCAGCTCACCATCTGCGTTGTTGAACACCGGGGAGCTGTTTTTT.

This clone appeared once. The chain carries TRBV7-9 and TRBJ2-7; D is possibly TRBD1 (8 bases). With 5 bases removed from V and 6 bases from J, the gap between germline ends came to 17 bases. Germline loops: CDR1 SEHNR, CDR2 FQNEAQ (reference sequence). The CDR3 loop spans 14 amino acids. The CDR3, as DNA: TGTGCCAGCAGCGGGAGGGACAGGCCGTTCGAGCAGTACTTC. Translation gives CASSGRDRPFEQYF.

The rearrangement links TRBV28 to TRBJ2-7; D perhaps matches TRBD2 (5 bases). CDR3 size: 15 residues. V lost 7 bases and J lost 2, with 18 bases in between. CDR1 and CDR2 from the germline V gene are MDHEN and SYDVKM. As DNA, the CDR3 is TGTGCCAGCACCCCCTTAACGGACTCTCCCTACGAGCAGTACTTC. It translates to CASTPLTDSPYEQYF.

This chain connects TRBV27 to TRBJ1-5, with D possibly matching TRBD1 (5 bases). The V and J ends lost 8 bases and 1 base respectively, with 12 bases between them. Germline values: CDR1 MNHEY, CDR2 SMNVEV (reference sequence). CDR3 length: 14 amino acids. DNA of the CDR3: TGTGCCAGCGGGCTTCAGGGAAGCAATCAGCCCCAGCATTTT. Translation gives CASGLQGSNQPQHF.

This CDR3 is CASSSPSAREGGDTQYF. DNA for the CDR3: TGTGCCAGCAGCTCCCCATCTGCGCGGGAAGGGGGAGATACGCAGTATTTT. This chain uses TRBV7-9 with TRBJ2-3; D possibly uses TRBD1 or TRBD2 (6 bases each). The V end was cut by 4 bases, the J end by 5 bases, with 22 bases between. The CDR3 spans 17 residues. CDR1 SEHNR and CDR2 FQNEAQ come from the germline V gene (reference sequence).

V gene TRBV4-1 combines with J gene TRBJ2-4, with D maybe TRBD2 (5 bases). Trimming took off 4 bases at V and 0 bases at J, with 13 bases between the two ends. The CDR3 totals 16 residues. Germline V gene lookup returns CDR1 MGHRA and CDR2 YSYEKL. Here the CDR3 DNA reads TGCGCCAGCAGCCGCGGACTGATACTAGCCAAAAACATTCAGTACTTC. Its translation is CASSRGLILAKNIQYF.

CDR3 protein: CSGTTVYGYTF. The DNA of the CDR3 is TGCAGCGGGACGACAGTCTATGGCTACACCTTC. The J gene is TRBJ1-2, the V gene TRBV29-1, with D maybe TRBD1 (5 bases). Germline V gives CDR1 SQVTM, CDR2 ANQGSEA. V lost 7 bases and J lost 4, with 10 bases in between. The CDR3 sequence is 11 residues long.

The chain carries TRBV5-1 and TRBJ1-1; no reliable D call. The CDR3 has 15 residues. V was cut by 0 bases and J by 0 bases, with 9 bases left in between. Germline CDR1 is SGHRS and CDR2 is YFSETQ. CDR3 DNA sequence: TGCGCCAGCAGCTTGGGCCTCACCTTGAACACTGAAGCTTTCTTT. Protein: CASSLGLTLNTEAFF.

This clone is a singleton in its sample. The chain is built from TRBV5-6 and TRBJ2-1; the match to TRBD2 covers 12 bases. Germline lookup yields CDR1 SGHDT and CDR2 YYEEEE. The J segment lost 6 bases and the V segment lost 2 bases, leaving 6 bases of the junction unmatched. This CDR3 has 16 amino acids. Here the CDR3 DNA reads TGTGCCAGCAGCTTTCAGACGGGACTAGCGGGCAATGAGCAGTTCTTC. Protein product: CASSFQTGLAGNEQFF. The full variable domain, rest sourced from reference TRBV5-6 and TRBJ2-1, is DAGVTQSPTHLIKTRGQQVTLRCSPKSGHDTVSWYQQALGQGPQFIFQYYEEEERQRGNFPDRFSGHQFPNYSSELNVNALLLGDSALYLCASSFQTGLAGNEQFFGPGTRLTVL.